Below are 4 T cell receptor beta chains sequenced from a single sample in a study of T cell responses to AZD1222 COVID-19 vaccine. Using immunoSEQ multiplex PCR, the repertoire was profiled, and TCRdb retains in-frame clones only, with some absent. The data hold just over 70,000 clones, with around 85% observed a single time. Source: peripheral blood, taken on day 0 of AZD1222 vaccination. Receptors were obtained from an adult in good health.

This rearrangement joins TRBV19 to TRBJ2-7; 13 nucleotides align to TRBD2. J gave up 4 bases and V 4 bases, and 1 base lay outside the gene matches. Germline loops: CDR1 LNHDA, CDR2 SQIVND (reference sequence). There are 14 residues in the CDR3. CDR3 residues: CASSKGLAGYEQYF. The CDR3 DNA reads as TGTGCCAGTAGTAAGGGACTAGCGGGATACGAGCAGTACTTC.

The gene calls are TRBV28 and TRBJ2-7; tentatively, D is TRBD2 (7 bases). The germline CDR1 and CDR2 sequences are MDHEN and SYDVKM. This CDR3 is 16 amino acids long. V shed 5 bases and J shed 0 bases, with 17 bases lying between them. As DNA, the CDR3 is TGTGCCAGCAGTACAAAGGGGAGGGGACACTCCTACGAGCAGTACTTC. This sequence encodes CASSTKGRGHSYEQYF. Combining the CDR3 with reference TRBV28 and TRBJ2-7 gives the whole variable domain DVKVTQSSRYLVKRTGEKVFLECVQDMDHENMFWYRQDPGLGLRLIYFSYDVKMKEKGDIPEGYSVSREKKERFSLILESASTNQTSMYLCASSTKGRGHSYEQYFGPGTRLTVT.

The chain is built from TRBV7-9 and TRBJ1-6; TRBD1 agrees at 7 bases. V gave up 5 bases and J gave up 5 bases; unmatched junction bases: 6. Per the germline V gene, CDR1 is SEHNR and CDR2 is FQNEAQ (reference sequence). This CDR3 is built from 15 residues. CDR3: CASSDQGGNNSPLHF. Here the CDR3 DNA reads TGTGCCAGCAGCGATCAGGGGGGCAATAATTCACCCCTCCACTTT.

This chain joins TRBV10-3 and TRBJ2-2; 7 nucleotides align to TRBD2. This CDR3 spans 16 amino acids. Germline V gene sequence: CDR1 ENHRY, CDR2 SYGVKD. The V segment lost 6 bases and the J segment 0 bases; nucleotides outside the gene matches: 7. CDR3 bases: TGTGCCATCAGGGACTCTGGACTAGCGAACACCGGGGAGCTGTTTTTT. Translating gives CAIRDSGLANTGELFF.